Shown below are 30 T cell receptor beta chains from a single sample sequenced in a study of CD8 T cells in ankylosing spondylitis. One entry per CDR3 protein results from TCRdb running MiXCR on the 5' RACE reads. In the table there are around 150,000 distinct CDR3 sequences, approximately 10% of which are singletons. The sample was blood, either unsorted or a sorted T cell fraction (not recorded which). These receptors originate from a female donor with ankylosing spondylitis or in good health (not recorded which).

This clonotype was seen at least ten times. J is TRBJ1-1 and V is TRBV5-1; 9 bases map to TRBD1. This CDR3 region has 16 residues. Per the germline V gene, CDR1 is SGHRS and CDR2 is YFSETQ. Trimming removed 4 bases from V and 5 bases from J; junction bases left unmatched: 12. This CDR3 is CASSPTTQGARTEAFF. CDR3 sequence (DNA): TGCGCCAGCAGCCCTACTACACAGGGGGCGCGGACTGAAGCTTTCTTT. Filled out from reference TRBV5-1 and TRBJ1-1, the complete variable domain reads KAGVTQTPRYLIKTRGQQVTLSCSPISGHRSVSWYQQTPGQGLQFLFEYFSETQRNKGNFPGRFSGRQFSNSRSEMNVSTLELGDSALYLCASSPTTQGARTEAFFGQGTRLTVV.

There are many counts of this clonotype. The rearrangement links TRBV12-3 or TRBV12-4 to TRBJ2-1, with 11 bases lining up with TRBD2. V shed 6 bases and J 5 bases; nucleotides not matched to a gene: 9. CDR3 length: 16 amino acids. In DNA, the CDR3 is TGTGCCAGCAGCCCACCCGGGACTAGCGGAAACAATGAGCAGTTCTTC. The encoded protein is CASSPPGTSGNNEQFF.

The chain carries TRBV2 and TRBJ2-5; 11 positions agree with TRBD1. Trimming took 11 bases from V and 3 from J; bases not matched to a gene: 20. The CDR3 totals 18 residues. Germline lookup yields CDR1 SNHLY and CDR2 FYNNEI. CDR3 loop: CALRTGQGAHPQKETQYF. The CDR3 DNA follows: TGTGCCCTCAGGACCGGACAGGGGGCACACCCCCAAAAAGAGACCCAGTACTTC.

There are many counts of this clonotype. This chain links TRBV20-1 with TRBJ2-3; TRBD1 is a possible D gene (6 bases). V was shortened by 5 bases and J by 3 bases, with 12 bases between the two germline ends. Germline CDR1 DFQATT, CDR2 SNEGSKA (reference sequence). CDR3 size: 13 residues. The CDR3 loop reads CSAQGTSTDTQYF. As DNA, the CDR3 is TGCAGTGCTCAGGGGACATCGACAGATACGCAGTATTTT.

The CDR3 bases are TGCAGTGCTCGGGAACCTACAACAGATACGCAGTATTTT. It yields the protein CSAREPTTDTQYF. The rearrangement uses TRBV20-1 and TRBJ2-3, with D possibly matching TRBD2 (5 bases). V was trimmed by 5 bases and J by 3 bases, leaving 12 bases between them. The CDR3 is 13 amino acids. Germline V lookup: CDR1 DFQATT, CDR2 SNEGSKA (reference sequence).

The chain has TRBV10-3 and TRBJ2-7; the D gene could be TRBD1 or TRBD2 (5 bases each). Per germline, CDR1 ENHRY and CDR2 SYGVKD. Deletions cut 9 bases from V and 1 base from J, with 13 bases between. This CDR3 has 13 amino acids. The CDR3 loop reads CAISSGRSYEQYF. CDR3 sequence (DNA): TGTGCCATATCATCAGGGAGATCCTACGAGCAGTACTTC.

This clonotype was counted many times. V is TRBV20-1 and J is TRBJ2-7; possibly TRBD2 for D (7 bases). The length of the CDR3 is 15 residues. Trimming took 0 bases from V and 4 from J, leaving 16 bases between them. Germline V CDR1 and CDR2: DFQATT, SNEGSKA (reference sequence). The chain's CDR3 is CSARDGRGPGYEQYF. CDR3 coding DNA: TGCAGTGCTAGAGATGGGCGGGGGCCGGGTTACGAGCAGTACTTC.

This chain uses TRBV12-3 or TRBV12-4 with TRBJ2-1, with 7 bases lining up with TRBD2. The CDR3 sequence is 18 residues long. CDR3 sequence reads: CTISFLVGGRGVYNEQFF. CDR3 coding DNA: TGTACCATCAGTTTTTTGGTTGGTGGGAGGGGAGTCTACAATGAGCAGTTCTTC.

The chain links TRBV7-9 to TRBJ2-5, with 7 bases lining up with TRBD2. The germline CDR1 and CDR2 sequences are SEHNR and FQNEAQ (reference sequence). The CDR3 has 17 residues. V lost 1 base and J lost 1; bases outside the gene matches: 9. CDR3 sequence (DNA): TGTGCCAGCAGCTTAGAATCGGGGGGACCCATCCAAGAGACCCAGTACTTC. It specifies CASSLESGGPIQETQYF.

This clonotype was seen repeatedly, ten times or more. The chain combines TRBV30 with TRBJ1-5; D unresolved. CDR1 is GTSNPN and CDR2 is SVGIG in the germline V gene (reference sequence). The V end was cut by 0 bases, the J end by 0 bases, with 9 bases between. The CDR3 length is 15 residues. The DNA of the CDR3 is TGTGCCTGGAGTGTACGGGCTGATAGCAATCAGCCCCAGCATTTT. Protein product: CAWSVRADSNQPQHF.

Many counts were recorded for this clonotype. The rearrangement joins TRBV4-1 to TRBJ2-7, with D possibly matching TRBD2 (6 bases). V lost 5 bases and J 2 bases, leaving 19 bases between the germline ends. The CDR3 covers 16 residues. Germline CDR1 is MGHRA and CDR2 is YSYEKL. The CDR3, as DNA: TGCGCCAGCAGCTCCTGGGTTGGCGGGGTTGCCTACGAGCAGTACTTC. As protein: CASSSWVGGVAYEQYF.

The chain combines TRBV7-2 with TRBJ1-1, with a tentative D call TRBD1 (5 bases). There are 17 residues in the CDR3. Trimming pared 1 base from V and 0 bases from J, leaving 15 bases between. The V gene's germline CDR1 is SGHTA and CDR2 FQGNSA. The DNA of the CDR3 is TGTGCCAGCAGCTTAGGTTGGGGGGTAATTATGAACACTGAAGCTTTCTTT. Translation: CASSLGWGVIMNTEAFF. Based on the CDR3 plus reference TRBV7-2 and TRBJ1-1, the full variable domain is GAGVSQSPSNKVTEKGKDVELRCDPISGHTALYWYRQSLGQGLEFLIYFQGNSAPDKSGLPSDRFSAERTGGSVSTLTIQRTQQEDSAVYLCASSLGWGVIMNTEAFFGQGTRLTVV.

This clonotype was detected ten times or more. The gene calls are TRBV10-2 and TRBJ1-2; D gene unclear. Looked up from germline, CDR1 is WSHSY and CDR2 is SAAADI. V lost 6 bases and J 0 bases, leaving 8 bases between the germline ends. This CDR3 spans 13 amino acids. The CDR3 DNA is TGCGCCAGCAGCTTTAGTTCTAACTATGGCTACACCTTC. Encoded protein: CASSFSSNYGYTF.

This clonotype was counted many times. CDR3 sequence: CASSAPGTDTQYF. CDR3 DNA: TGTGCCAGCAGTGCGCCGGGTACAGATACGCAGTATTTT. V and J are TRBV25-1 and TRBJ2-3, with D unclear. The CDR3 extends over 13 amino acids. V lost 4 bases and J lost 3, with 8 bases in between. CDR1 is MGHDK and CDR2 is SYGVNS in the germline V gene.

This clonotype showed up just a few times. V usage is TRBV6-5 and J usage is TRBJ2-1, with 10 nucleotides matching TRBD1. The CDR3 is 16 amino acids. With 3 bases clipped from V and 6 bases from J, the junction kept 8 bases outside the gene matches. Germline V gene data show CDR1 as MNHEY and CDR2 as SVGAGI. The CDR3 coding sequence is TGTGCCAGCAGTTATGATGGGACAGGGGTTTTCAATGAGCAGTTCTTC. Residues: CASSYDGTGVFNEQFF.

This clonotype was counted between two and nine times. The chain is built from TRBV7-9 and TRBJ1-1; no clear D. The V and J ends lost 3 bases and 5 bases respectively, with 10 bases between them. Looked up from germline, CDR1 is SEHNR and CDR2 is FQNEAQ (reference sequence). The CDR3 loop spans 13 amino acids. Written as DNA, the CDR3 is TGTGCCAGCAGCTTTGGGATGGGGACTGAAGCTTTCTTT. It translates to CASSFGMGTEAFF.

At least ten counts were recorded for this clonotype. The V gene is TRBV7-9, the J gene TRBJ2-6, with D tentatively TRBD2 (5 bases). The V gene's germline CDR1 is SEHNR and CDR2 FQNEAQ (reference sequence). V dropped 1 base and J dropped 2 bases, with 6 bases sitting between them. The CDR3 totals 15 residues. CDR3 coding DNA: TGTGCCAGCAGCTTAGAGAGGGCTGGGGCCAACGTCCTGACTTTC. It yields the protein CASSLERAGANVLTF.

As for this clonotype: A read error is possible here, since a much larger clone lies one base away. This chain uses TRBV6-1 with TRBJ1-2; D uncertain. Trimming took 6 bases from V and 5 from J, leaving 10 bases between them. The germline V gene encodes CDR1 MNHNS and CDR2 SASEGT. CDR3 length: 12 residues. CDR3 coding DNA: TGTGCCAGCAGAGGACTGGTGTATGGCTACACCTTC. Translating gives CASRGLVYGYTF.

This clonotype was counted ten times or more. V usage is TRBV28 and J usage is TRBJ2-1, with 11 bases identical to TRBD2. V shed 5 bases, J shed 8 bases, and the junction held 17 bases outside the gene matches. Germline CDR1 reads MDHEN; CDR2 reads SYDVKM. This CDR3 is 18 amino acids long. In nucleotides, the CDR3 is TGTGCCAGCAGTCCCCACCTAACGCCACGGACTAGCGGGCATGAGCAGTTCTTC. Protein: CASSPHLTPRTSGHEQFF. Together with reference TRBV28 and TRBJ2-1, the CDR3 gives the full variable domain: DVKVTQSSRYLVKRTGEKVFLECVQDMDHENMFWYRQDPGLGLRLIYFSYDVKMKEKGDIPEGYSVSREKKERFSLILESASTNQTSMYLCASSPHLTPRTSGHEQFFGPGTRLTVL.

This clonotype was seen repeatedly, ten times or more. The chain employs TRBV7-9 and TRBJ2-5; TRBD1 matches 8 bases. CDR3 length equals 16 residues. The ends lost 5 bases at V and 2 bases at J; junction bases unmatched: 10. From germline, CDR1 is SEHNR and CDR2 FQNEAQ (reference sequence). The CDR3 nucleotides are TGTGCCAGCAGCCGTCCACGGGACAGGACTCAAGAGACCCAGTACTTC. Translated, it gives CASSRPRDRTQETQYF.

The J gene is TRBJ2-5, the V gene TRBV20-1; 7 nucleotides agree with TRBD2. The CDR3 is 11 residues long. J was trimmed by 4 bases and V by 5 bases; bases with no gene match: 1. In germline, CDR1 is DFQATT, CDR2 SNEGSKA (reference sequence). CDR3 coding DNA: TGCAGTGCTTGGGAGGGAGAGACCCAGTACTTC. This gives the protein CSAWEGETQYF.

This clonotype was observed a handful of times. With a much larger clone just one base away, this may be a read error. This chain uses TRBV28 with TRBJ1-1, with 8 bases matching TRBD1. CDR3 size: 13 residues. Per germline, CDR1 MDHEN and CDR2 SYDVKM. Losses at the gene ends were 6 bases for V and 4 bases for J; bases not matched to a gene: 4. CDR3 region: CASRAGGGTEAFF. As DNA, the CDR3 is TGTGCCAGCAGAGCAGGGGGCGGCACTGAAGCTTTCTTT.

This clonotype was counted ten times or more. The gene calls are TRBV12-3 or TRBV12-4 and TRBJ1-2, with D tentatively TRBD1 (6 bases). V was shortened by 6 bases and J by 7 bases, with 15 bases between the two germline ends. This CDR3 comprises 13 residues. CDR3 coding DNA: TGTGCCAGCAGCCTACAGTGGGGGGCTGGCTACACCTTC. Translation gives CASSLQWGAGYTF.

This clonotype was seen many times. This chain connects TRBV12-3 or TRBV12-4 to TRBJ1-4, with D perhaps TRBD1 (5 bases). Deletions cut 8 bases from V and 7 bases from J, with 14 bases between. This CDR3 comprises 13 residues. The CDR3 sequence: CASLQGLSEKLFF. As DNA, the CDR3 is TGTGCCAGCCTCCAGGGCCTTTCTGAAAAACTGTTTTTT.

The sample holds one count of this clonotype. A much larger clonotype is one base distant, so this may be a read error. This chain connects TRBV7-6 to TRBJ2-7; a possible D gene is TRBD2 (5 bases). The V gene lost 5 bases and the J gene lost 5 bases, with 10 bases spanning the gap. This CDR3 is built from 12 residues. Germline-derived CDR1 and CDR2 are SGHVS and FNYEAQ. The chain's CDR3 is CASSPGVDEQYF. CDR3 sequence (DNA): TGTGCCAGCAGCCCCGGGGTGGACGAGCAGTACTTC.

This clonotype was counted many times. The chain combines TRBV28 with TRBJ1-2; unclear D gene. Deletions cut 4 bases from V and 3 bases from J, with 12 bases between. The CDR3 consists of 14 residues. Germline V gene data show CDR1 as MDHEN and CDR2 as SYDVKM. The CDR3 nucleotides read TGTGCCAGCAGTTCACCGACTACCCACTATGGCTACACCTTC. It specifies CASSSPTTHYGYTF.

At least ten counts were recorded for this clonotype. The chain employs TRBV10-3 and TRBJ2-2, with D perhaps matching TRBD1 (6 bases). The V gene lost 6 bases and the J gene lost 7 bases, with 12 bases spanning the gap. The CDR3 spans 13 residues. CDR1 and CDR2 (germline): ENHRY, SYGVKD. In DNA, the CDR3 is TGTGCCATCAGACAGGGTTTCGGCGGGGAGCTGTTTTTT. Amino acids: CAIRQGFGGELFF.

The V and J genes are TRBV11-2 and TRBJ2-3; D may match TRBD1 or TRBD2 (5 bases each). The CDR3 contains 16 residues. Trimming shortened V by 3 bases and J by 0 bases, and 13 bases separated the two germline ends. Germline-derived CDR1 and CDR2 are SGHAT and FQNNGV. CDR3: CASSFRRRDSTDTQYF. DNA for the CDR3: TGTGCCAGCAGCTTTCGGCGTCGGGACAGCACAGATACGCAGTATTTT.

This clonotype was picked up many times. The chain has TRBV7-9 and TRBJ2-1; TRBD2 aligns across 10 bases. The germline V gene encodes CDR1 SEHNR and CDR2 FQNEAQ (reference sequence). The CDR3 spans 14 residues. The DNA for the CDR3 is TGTGCTACCTCCGGGACTAGCGTATACAATGAGCAGTTCTTC. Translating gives CATSGTSVYNEQFF.

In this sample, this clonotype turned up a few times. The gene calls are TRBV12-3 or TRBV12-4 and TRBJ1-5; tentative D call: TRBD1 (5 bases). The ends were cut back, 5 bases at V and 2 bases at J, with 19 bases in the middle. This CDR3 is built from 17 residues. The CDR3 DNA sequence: TGTGCCAGCAGTCCCCGGGGGGGGAGGCTAGGCAATCAGCCCCAGCATTTT. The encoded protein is CASSPRGGRLGNQPQHF.